The 17 T cell receptor beta chains listed next were all sequenced from one sample in a study of T cell clonotyping in hematopoietic cell transplantation. Repertoires were generated with immunoSEQ multiplex PCR, while TCRdb's copy carries only in-frame clones and drops some. The table shows approximately 12,000 clones, with 89% occurring only once. Here the sequenced sample was PBMCs, taken 100 days after allogeneic stem cell transplant. These receptors all come from a female patient between 60 and 69 years old who had an allogeneic stem cell transplant from an unrelated donor, so the T cells may come from the graft donor. Some clones in this sample may be carry-over from other donors' samples.

The chain has TRBV29-1 and TRBJ2-1; 7 bases are shared with TRBD2. Germline lookup yields CDR1 SQVTM and CDR2 ANQGSEA. The V gene end was trimmed by 5 bases and the J gene end by 12 bases; junction bases not matched to a gene: 7. The CDR3 has 11 amino acids. The CDR3 nucleotides are TGCAGCGTTCGCCGCGGGAGTGGGCAGTTCTTC. As protein: CSVRRGSGQFF.

This clone was observed once. V usage is TRBV7-9 and J usage is TRBJ2-1, with a possible D match to TRBD1 (5 bases). Trimming pared 7 bases from V and 9 bases from J, leaving 10 bases between. Per germline, CDR1 SEHNR and CDR2 FQNEAQ (reference sequence). The CDR3 consists of 11 residues. CDR3 protein: CASNRSPEQFF. In DNA form, the CDR3 reads TGTGCCAGCAACAGGTCTCCTGAGCAGTTCTTC.

This chain joins TRBV7-9 and TRBJ2-1; weak D call: TRBD1 (6 bases). CDR1 and CDR2 from the germline V gene are SEHNR and FQNEAQ (reference sequence). The V and J ends lost 0 bases and 6 bases respectively, with 12 bases between them. CDR3 length: 15 residues. The CDR3 sequence: CASSLAYGGRNEQFF. CDR3 DNA sequence: TGTGCCAGCAGCTTAGCCTATGGGGGCCGCAATGAGCAGTTCTTC.

CDR3 residues: CSVVMQGQDQPQHF. The CDR3 DNA sequence: TGCAGCGTTGTCATGCAGGGACAAGATCAGCCCCAGCATTTT. This chain joins TRBV29-1 and TRBJ1-5, with a possible D match to TRBD1 (6 bases). The germline V gene encodes CDR1 SQVTM and CDR2 ANQGSEA. The CDR3 runs to 14 residues. Trimming cost V 4 bases and J 5 bases, with 15 bases left between them. Together with reference TRBV29-1 and TRBJ1-5, the CDR3 gives the full variable domain: SAVISQKPSRDICQRGTSLTIQCQVDSQVTMMFWYRQQPGQSLTLIATANQGSEATYESGFVIDKFPISRPNLTFSTLTVSNMSPEDSSIYLCSVVMQGQDQPQHFGDGTRLSIL.

The chain carries TRBV7-9 and TRBJ2-3; TRBD2 matches 8 bases. This CDR3 region has 16 residues. Per the germline V gene, CDR1 is SEHNR and CDR2 is FQNEAQ (reference sequence). The V segment lost 4 bases and the J segment 1 base; nucleotides outside the gene matches: 7. CDR3 in amino acids: CASSSGLAYGTDTQYF. CDR3 bases: TGTGCCAGCAGCTCTGGACTAGCATATGGCACAGATACGCAGTATTTT.

The genes are TRBV7-9 and TRBJ1-1, with D uncertain. Germline CDR1 reads SEHNR; CDR2 reads FQNEAQ (reference sequence). This CDR3 has 14 amino acids. V shed 1 base and J shed 2 bases, with 8 bases lying between them. The CDR3: CASSLVLVNTEAFF. The CDR3 bases are TGTGCCAGCAGCTTAGTCCTTGTAAACACTGAAGCTTTCTTT.

The rearrangement links TRBV2 to TRBJ1-4; D uncertain. Trimming took off 9 bases at V and 0 bases at J, with 11 bases between the two ends. Looked up from germline, CDR1 is SNHLY and CDR2 is FYNNEI. There are 14 residues in the CDR3. Written as DNA, the CDR3 is TGTGCCAGATCGAGTACTTCAACTAATGAAAAACTGTTTTTT. This codes for CARSSTSTNEKLFF.

J is TRBJ1-1 and V is TRBV4-1; 9 nucleotides line up with TRBD1. The germline CDR1 and CDR2 sequences are MGHRA and YSYEKL. J was trimmed by 3 bases and V by 4 bases; bases with no gene match: 6. The CDR3 totals 15 residues. The CDR3 bases are TGCGCCAGCAGCCGGGACAGGGCGGGGTACACTGAAGCTTTCTTT. Its protein is CASSRDRAGYTEAFF.

This clone was found once. The chain uses TRBV27 and TRBJ2-2, with TRBD1 matching over 7 bases. V was pared by 6 bases and J by 7 bases, with 8 bases of the junction left unmatched. CDR1 and CDR2 (germline): MNHEY, SMNVEV (reference sequence). The CDR3 has 14 amino acids. The CDR3 region has the DNA TGTGCCAGCAGGCTGACAGGGTCGGTCGGGGAGCTGTTTTTT. Translation gives CASRLTGSVGELFF.

The chain carries TRBV9 and TRBJ2-1; D gene unclear. Deletions cut 0 bases from V and 0 bases from J, with 7 bases between. This CDR3 contains 15 residues. Germline CDR1 reads SGDLS; CDR2 reads YYNGEE. The chain's CDR3 is CASSVAPSSYNEQFF. Here the CDR3 DNA reads TGTGCCAGCAGCGTAGCCCCGAGCTCCTACAATGAGCAGTTCTTC.

This chain connects TRBV5-1 to TRBJ2-7; D not resolved. Germline CDR1 SGHRS, CDR2 YFSETQ. The CDR3 covers 12 residues. Trimming took 3 bases from V and 3 from J, leaving 7 bases between them. The CDR3 is CASSSEDYEQYF. CDR3 in DNA: TGCGCCAGCAGCTCGGAAGACTACGAGCAGTACTTC.

The chain couples TRBV10-1 to TRBJ2-3, with TRBD1 identical over 7 bases. From germline, CDR1 is WNHNN and CDR2 SYGVQD (reference sequence). This CDR3 region has 15 residues. The trim removed 2 bases at V and 3 bases at J, leaving 5 bases unmatched. The CDR3 DNA follows: TGCGCCAGCAGTGAGGCGACAGGGCAAACAGATACGCAGTATTTT. Translation gives CASSEATGQTDTQYF.

The rearrangement uses TRBV19 and TRBJ1-5, with no clear D. The germline CDR1 and CDR2 sequences are LNHDA and SQIVND (reference sequence). This CDR3 is built from 17 residues. Between the trimmed V and J ends, which lost 1 base and 3 bases, there was a span of 16 bases. CDR3 nucleotide sequence: TGTGCCAGTAGTATAGCGGCATTCCGCTCCCTCAATCAGCCCCAGCATTTT. It translates to CASSIAAFRSLNQPQHF.

This sequence joins TRBV29-1 and TRBJ1-2, with a weak D call TRBD1 (5 bases). Germline CDR1 and CDR2: SQVTM and ANQGSEA. The CDR3 loop spans 14 amino acids. Trimming removed 0 bases at V and 6 bases at J, with 14 bases between. CDR3 in DNA: TGCAGCGTTGAAGATAGGGCAGGGAGTAATGGCTACACCTTC. Translating it yields CSVEDRAGSNGYTF.

The rearrangement links TRBV9 to TRBJ1-5; a possible D gene is TRBD1 (5 bases). The germline gives CDR1 SGDLS, CDR2 YYNGEE. This CDR3 has 14 amino acids. The V end lost 0 bases, the J end lost 1 base, and 5 bases lay between the germline ends. The CDR3 region is CASSVGDSNQPQHF. The CDR3, as DNA: TGTGCCAGCAGCGTAGGGGACAGCAATCAGCCCCAGCATTTT.

The chain uses TRBV10-3 and TRBJ2-7, with D uncertain. V was shortened by 4 bases and J by 0 bases, with 7 bases between the two germline ends. Germline CDR1 ENHRY, CDR2 SYGVKD. CDR3 length: 13 amino acids. CDR3 sequence reads: CAISGDNSYEQYF. The CDR3, as DNA: TGTGCCATCAGTGGTGATAACTCCTACGAGCAGTACTTC.

CDR3 DNA: TGTGCCAGCAGCTTAGCGTCCGGGGTCCAAGAGACCCAGTACTTC. Translating it yields CASSLASGVQETQYF. The chain couples TRBV11-2 to TRBJ2-5, with a weak D call TRBD2 (5 bases). Between the trimmed V and J ends, which lost 1 base and 1 base, there was a span of 10 bases. Germline V CDR1 and CDR2: SGHAT, FQNNGV. CDR3 length: 15 residues.